These 21 T cell receptor beta chains share one sample of origin, sequenced in a study of shared clonotypes between healthy human individuals. The table came from immunoSEQ multiplex PCR; TCRdb's copy has only in-frame clones and leaves some out. The repertoire holds over a million clones, around 97% seen once, with roughly 1.2% in the top ten. The sequencing sample was made of naive CD4+ T cells sorted from blood. The sample's subset: CD45RA+ positively selected. These receptors were taken from a man between 25 and 39 years old in good health.

V and J are TRBV29-1 and TRBJ2-5, with 7 positions matching TRBD2. The CDR3 loop spans 14 amino acids. CDR1 is SQVTM and CDR2 is ANQGSEA in the germline V gene. V was pared by 5 bases and J by 2 bases, with 8 bases of the junction left unmatched. The CDR3 nucleotides are TGCAGCGTTTTGGAATGGGGGGGGCAAGAGACCCAGTACTTC. Translation gives CSVLEWGGQETQYF.

The chain recombines TRBV28 with TRBJ2-3; 10 nucleotides match TRBD2. V was pared by 5 bases and J by 1 base, with 15 bases of the junction left unmatched. The CDR3 runs to 19 residues. Germline CDR1 reads MDHEN; CDR2 reads SYDVKM. Written as DNA, the CDR3 is TGTGCCAGCAGTGATCGAGCGGGAGGGCCAGTTGGGGGCACAGATACGCAGTATTTT. Translation gives CASSDRAGGPVGGTDTQYF.

The chain combines TRBV2 with TRBJ1-5; TRBD1 matches 12 bases. The CDR3 covers 19 residues. Germline V lookup: CDR1 SNHLY, CDR2 FYNNEI. The V gene end was trimmed by 4 bases and the J gene end by 0 bases; junction bases not matched to a gene: 10. In DNA, the CDR3 is TGTGCCAGCAGTGTTAGGGACAGGGGGCGATTAAGTAGCAATCAGCCCCAGCATTTT. Encoded protein: CASSVRDRGRLSSNQPQHF. The full variable domain, its missing parts supplied by reference TRBV2 and TRBJ1-5, is EPEVTQTPSHQVTQMGQEVILRCVPISNHLYFYWYRQILGQKVEFLVSFYNNEISEKSEIFDDQFSVERPDGSNFTLKIRSTKLEDSAMYFCASSVRDRGRLSSNQPQHFGDGTRLSIL.

V usage is TRBV10-1 and J usage is TRBJ2-1; 12 bases agree with TRBD2. The CDR3 is made up of 21 amino acids. The trim removed 3 bases at V and 3 bases at J, leaving 18 bases unmatched. Germline V gives CDR1 WNHNN, CDR2 SYGVQD (reference sequence). The CDR3 DNA reads as TGCGCCAGCAGTGATTATCCAACCGAAAACCCGACTAGCGGGGGCTACAATGAGCAGTTCTTC. Its translation: CASSDYPTENPTSGGYNEQFF.

The CDR3 reads CASSPTSGSYEQFF. The CDR3, as DNA: TGCGCCAGCAGCCCGACTAGCGGGAGTTATGAGCAGTTCTTC. This rearrangement joins TRBV4-1 to TRBJ2-1; 12 bases map to TRBD2. Germline assignment: CDR1 MGHRA and CDR2 YSYEKL. The J segment lost 8 bases and the V segment lost 4 bases, leaving 3 bases of the junction unmatched. The CDR3 has 14 amino acids.

The chain uses TRBV19 and TRBJ1-5, with 7 positions matching TRBD1. CDR3 length equals 14 residues. Trimming at V came to 7 bases and at J to 6 bases, leaving 9 bases not matched to a gene. Germline CDR1 reads LNHDA; CDR2 reads SQIVND (reference sequence). CDR3 bases: TGTGCCAGTACAGGGGGGGCAGCGGCTCAGCCCCAGCATTTT. It is translated as CASTGGAAAQPQHF.

The V gene is TRBV5-6, the J gene TRBJ2-2; 8 nucleotides align to TRBD1. Losses at the gene ends were 5 bases for V and 7 bases for J; bases not matched to a gene: 7. From germline, CDR1 is SGHDT and CDR2 YYEEEE. This CDR3 has 14 amino acids. CDR3 loop: CASSRTGMNGELFF. For the CDR3, the DNA is TGTGCCAGCAGTCGGACAGGGATGAACGGGGAGCTGTTTTTT.

The chain uses TRBV6-6 and TRBJ2-1; 11 nucleotides agree with TRBD2. The CDR3 spans 16 residues. Germline V gene data show CDR1 as MNHNY and CDR2 as SVGAGI (reference sequence). With 5 bases clipped from V and 4 bases from J, the junction kept 7 bases outside the gene matches. The CDR3 DNA reads TGTGCCAGCAGTCTTAAGACTAGCGGGGAATACAATGAGCAGTTCTTC. It yields the protein CASSLKTSGEYNEQFF.

CDR3 sequence: CASSDQHRDHYEQYF. DNA for the CDR3: TGTGCCAGCAGTGATCAACATCGGGATCACTACGAGCAGTACTTC. The chain is built from TRBV6-1 and TRBJ2-7, with D perhaps TRBD2 (5 bases). The length of the CDR3 is 15 residues. V lost 3 bases and J 3 bases, leaving 15 bases between the germline ends. CDR1 MNHNS and CDR2 SASEGT come from the germline V gene.

This chain links TRBV5-5 with TRBJ1-1; D is unresolved. The ends were cut back, 0 bases at V and 4 bases at J, with 16 bases in the middle. Per the germline V gene, CDR1 is SGHKS and CDR2 is YYEKEE (reference sequence). The CDR3 has 16 amino acids. CDR3 loop: CASSLVGPRASTEAFF. The CDR3, as DNA: TGTGCCAGCAGCTTGGTCGGCCCGAGAGCCAGCACTGAAGCTTTCTTT.

This chain joins TRBV18 and TRBJ2-5, with a weak D call TRBD2 (6 bases). Germline lookup yields CDR1 KGHSH and CDR2 LQKENI. There are 14 residues in the CDR3. V lost 6 bases to trimming and J lost 5 bases, with 16 bases between them. The CDR3 region is CASSKGGSLETQYF. The CDR3 DNA follows: TGTGCCAGCTCCAAGGGAGGTTCATTGGAGACCCAGTACTTC.

CDR3 residues: CASLEGRAITGELFF. The CDR3 DNA reads as TGTGCCAGCCTGGAAGGCAGGGCGATCACCGGGGAGCTGTTTTTT. The chain carries TRBV28 and TRBJ2-2; possibly TRBD1 for D (5 bases). The CDR3 sequence is 15 residues long. Looked up from germline, CDR1 is MDHEN and CDR2 is SYDVKM. The V and J ends lost 8 bases and 4 bases respectively, with 17 bases between them.

This clone was seen just once. The chain has TRBV25-1 and TRBJ2-1; D remains unclear. V was shortened by 6 bases and J by 0 bases, with 15 bases between the two germline ends. This CDR3 is built from 16 residues. The germline V gene encodes CDR1 MGHDK and CDR2 SYGVNS. In DNA, the CDR3 is TGTGCCAGCAGAGGGAAAGGGCGGAGCTCCTACAATGAGCAGTTCTTC. Its protein is CASRGKGRSSYNEQFF.

The chain links TRBV9 to TRBJ2-3; 11 nucleotides align to TRBD2. Germline V gives CDR1 SGDLS, CDR2 YYNGEE. CDR3 length: 18 residues. V lost 4 bases and J lost 9; bases outside the gene matches: 19. This chain's CDR3 is CASSPPGLAAPSRGTQYF. The CDR3 nucleotides are TGTGCCAGCAGCCCCCCGGGACTAGCGGCCCCGTCCAGAGGGACGCAGTATTTT.

V gene TRBV5-6 combines with J gene TRBJ2-3; D is possibly TRBD1 (6 bases). The CDR3 runs 16 residues. Germline V gene data show CDR1 as SGHDT and CDR2 as YYEEEE. V lost 3 bases and J 6 bases, leaving 20 bases between the germline ends. CDR3 bases: TGTGCCAGCAGCTGGCGGACAGTACTCCCTGCTGATACGCAGTATTTT. Protein: CASSWRTVLPADTQYF.

The chain employs TRBV28 and TRBJ2-1, with D uncertain. Germline lookup yields CDR1 MDHEN and CDR2 SYDVKM. The CDR3 spans 12 residues. The V and J ends lost 6 bases and 10 bases respectively, with 13 bases between them. The CDR3 loop reads CASSPRVGEQFF. The CDR3, as DNA: TGTGCCAGCAGCCCCCGGGTTGGGGAGCAGTTCTTC.

V usage is TRBV10-3 and J usage is TRBJ1-5; D possibly corresponds to TRBD1 (6 bases). In germline, CDR1 is ENHRY, CDR2 SYGVKD. V was pared by 4 bases and J by 0 bases, with 7 bases between. The CDR3 runs to 14 residues. The CDR3 loop reads CAISGTVSNQPQHF. The CDR3, as DNA: TGTGCCATCAGTGGGACAGTTAGCAATCAGCCCCAGCATTTT.

In regard to this clone: Other DNA sequences from this sample encode an identical CDR3 as well. V gene TRBV29-1 combines with J gene TRBJ2-5; tentative D call: TRBD2 (6 bases). Germline V lookup: CDR1 SQVTM, CDR2 ANQGSEA. The CDR3 extends over 11 amino acids. The germline V and J ends were trimmed by 7 bases and 5 bases, with 11 bases remaining between them. The CDR3 protein is CSGAEGETQYF. CDR3 nucleotides: TGCAGCGGGGCGGAGGGGGAGACCCAGTACTTC.

The chain recombines TRBV5-8 with TRBJ1-5, with D maybe TRBD1 (5 bases). The CDR3 has 17 amino acids. Trimming removed 2 bases at V and 3 bases at J, with 18 bases between. Looked up from germline, CDR1 is SGHTS and CDR2 is YDEGEE. DNA of the CDR3: TGTGCCAGCAGCTTTCGTCCGGGGACCTTTCTCAATCAGCCCCAGCATTTT. It encodes CASSFRPGTFLNQPQHF.

The V call is TRBV5-5, the J call TRBJ1-1; 9 positions agree with TRBD1. Germline trimming cut 4 bases from V and 1 base from J; bases unmatched to any gene: 5. From germline, CDR1 is SGHKS and CDR2 YYEKEE (reference sequence). This CDR3 region has 15 residues. DNA of the CDR3: TGTGCCAGCAGCCCGGGGACAGGGAAGAACACTGAAGCTTTCTTT. This encodes CASSPGTGKNTEAFF.

V gene TRBV19 combines with J gene TRBJ1-2, with D unresolved. The CDR3 is 16 amino acids. V lost 3 bases, J lost 6 bases, and 20 bases lay in between. The germline CDR1 and CDR2 sequences are LNHDA and SQIVND (reference sequence). CDR3 nucleotide sequence: TGTGCCAGTAGTATCCCCGTGGCGGATCGCTTGCATGGCTACACCTTC. It encodes CASSIPVADRLHGYTF.